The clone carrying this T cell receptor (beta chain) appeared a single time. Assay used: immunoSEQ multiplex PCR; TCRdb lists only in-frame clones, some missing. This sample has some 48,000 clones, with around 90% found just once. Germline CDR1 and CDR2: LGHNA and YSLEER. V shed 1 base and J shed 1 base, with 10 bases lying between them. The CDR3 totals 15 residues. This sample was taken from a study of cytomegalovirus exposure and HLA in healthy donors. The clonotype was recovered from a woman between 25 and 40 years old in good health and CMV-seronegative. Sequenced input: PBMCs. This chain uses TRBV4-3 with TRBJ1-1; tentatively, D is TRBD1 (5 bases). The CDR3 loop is CASSQAGRANTEAFF. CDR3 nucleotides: TGCGCCAGCAGCCAAGCTGGCAGGGCGAACACTGAAGCTTTCTTT.